This entry lists 24 T cell receptor beta chains sequenced from one sample in a study of T-cell reconstitution after alpha-beta-depleted transplantation in children. The authors prepared the TCRbeta library with unique molecular identifiers. MiXCR, run by TCRdb on the PCR reads, gives a single entry per CDR3 protein. This table has 200,000 to 250,000 distinct CDR3 sequences, 8.5% to 10% appearing once. The sample was PBMCs from the stem cell graft donor, taken from the stem cell graft. The source is a human donor who donated a stem cell graft to a child with acute lymphoblastic leukemia.

This chain links TRBV15 with TRBJ1-3; 8 bases fit TRBD1. The CDR3 length is 18 residues. The J segment lost 4 bases and the V segment lost 5 bases, leaving 16 bases of the junction unmatched. Germline V gene data show CDR1 as LNHNV and CDR2 as YYDKDF (reference sequence). The chain's CDR3 is CATSLRQGRYLAGNTIYF. The CDR3 nucleotides read TGTGCCACCAGCCTCCGACAGGGGAGGTATTTAGCGGGAAACACCATATATTTT.

This clonotype turned up a few times. This chain links TRBV6-2 or TRBV6-3 with TRBJ1-3; D is unresolved. Trimming shortened V by 4 bases and J by 1 base, and 14 bases separated the two germline ends. The CDR3 totals 16 residues. Looked up from germline, CDR1 is MNHEY and CDR2 is SVGEGT. CDR3: CASSSIRRGSGNTIYF. In DNA, the CDR3 is TGTGCCAGCAGTTCGATCAGACGGGGATCTGGAAACACCATATATTTT.

This clonotype was seen repeatedly, ten times or more. The gene calls are TRBV5-5 and TRBJ2-3; 10 nucleotides align to TRBD2. After removal of 1 base from V and 0 bases from J, the junction contained 2 bases not matched to a gene. Germline CDR1 SGHKS, CDR2 YYEKEE (reference sequence). CDR3 length: 16 amino acids. The CDR3 sequence: CASSLQAGGSTDTQYF. In DNA, the CDR3 is TGTGCCAGCAGCTTGCAAGCGGGGGGGAGCACAGATACGCAGTATTTT.

The V and J genes are TRBV3-1 and TRBJ2-7; 8 bases agree with TRBD1. The CDR3 spans 13 residues. V gave up 4 bases and J gave up 5 bases; unmatched junction bases: 4. Germline CDR1 is LGHDT and CDR2 is YNNKEL (reference sequence). The CDR3 DNA reads TGTGCCAGCAGCCTCGGACAGGGCCACGAGCAGTACTTC. This encodes CASSLGQGHEQYF.

This clonotype was detected many times. The chain joins TRBV12-3 or TRBV12-4 to TRBJ1-4, with 11 bases aligning to TRBD1. The CDR3 totals 15 residues. V shed 5 bases, J shed 10 bases, and the junction held 9 bases outside the gene matches. The CDR3 is CASSPDRGQPGKLFF. The CDR3 nucleotides are TGTGCCAGCAGTCCGGACAGGGGGCAACCCGGAAAACTGTTTTTT.

The gene calls are TRBV29-1 and TRBJ1-1; unclear D gene. The germline V gene encodes CDR1 SQVTM and CDR2 ANQGSEA. The CDR3 sequence is 11 residues long. V was trimmed by 4 bases and J by 4 bases, leaving 7 bases between them. This chain's CDR3 is CSVVVGTEAFF. The CDR3 region has the DNA TGCAGCGTTGTAGTGGGCACTGAAGCTTTCTTT.

The V gene is TRBV7-2, the J gene TRBJ2-3, with TRBD2 identical over 7 bases. Germline CDR1 and CDR2: SGHTA and FQGNSA. The V gene end was trimmed by 2 bases and the J gene end by 3 bases; junction bases not matched to a gene: 8. The CDR3 has 16 residues. CDR3 amino acids: CASSLQHGGMTDTQYF. The CDR3 coding sequence is TGTGCCAGCAGCTTACAGCACGGGGGGATGACAGATACGCAGTATTTT.

This chain connects TRBV12-3 or TRBV12-4 to TRBJ1-1; 8 nucleotides line up with TRBD1. The junction had 7 bases not matched to a gene; V was cut back by 5 bases and J by 5 bases. This CDR3 region has 14 residues. The chain's CDR3 is CASSGGQERTEAFF. For the CDR3, the DNA is TGTGCCAGCAGTGGGGGACAGGAGAGGACTGAAGCTTTCTTT.

This chain joins TRBV27 and TRBJ2-2, with D possibly TRBD1 on 6 matching bases. This CDR3 is 16 amino acids long. Germline V gene lookup returns CDR1 MNHEY and CDR2 SMNVEV (reference sequence). V lost 5 bases, J lost 3 bases, and 16 bases lay in between. The DNA for the CDR3 is TGTGCCAGCAGTCCGCCCGACAGGAGATACACCGGGGAGCTGTTTTTT. This sequence encodes CASSPPDRRYTGELFF.

In its sample, this clonotype was seen many times. The J gene is TRBJ1-1, the V gene TRBV5-6; D possibly corresponds to TRBD1 (5 bases). The length of the CDR3 is 14 residues. Germline V CDR1 and CDR2: SGHDT, YYEEEE. Trimming pared 4 bases from V and 3 bases from J, leaving 13 bases between. The CDR3 DNA reads as TGTGCCAGCAGCGGCGGGACTTCCTACACTGAAGCTTTCTTT. The encoded protein is CASSGGTSYTEAFF.

V usage is TRBV15 and J usage is TRBJ2-1; D uncertain. The CDR3 totals 17 residues. Germline assignment: CDR1 LNHNV and CDR2 YYDKDF (reference sequence). Trimming took off 0 bases at V and 6 bases at J, with 18 bases between the two ends. CDR3: CATSRDLTPSKGNEQFF. CDR3 nucleotides: TGTGCCACCAGCAGAGATCTGACCCCGTCGAAGGGCAATGAGCAGTTCTTC.

This clonotype appeared a few times. The chain couples TRBV5-1 to TRBJ2-1, with D possibly TRBD2 on 6 matching bases. Looked up from germline, CDR1 is SGHRS and CDR2 is YFSETQ. The CDR3 is 15 residues long. V was cut by 0 bases and J by 5 bases, with 12 bases left in between. CDR3 nucleotides: TGCGCCAGCAGCTTGGTCGCGGGACTCAACAATGAGCAGTTCTTC. Translation: CASSLVAGLNNEQFF.

The J gene is TRBJ2-7, the V gene TRBV19; the D gene is possibly TRBD1 (6 bases). Deletions cut 7 bases from V and 2 bases from J, with 18 bases between. Germline-derived CDR1 and CDR2 are LNHDA and SQIVND (reference sequence). This CDR3 spans 15 amino acids. This CDR3 is CASNFQGSPAYEQYF. In DNA, the CDR3 is TGTGCCAGTAACTTTCAGGGGTCCCCCGCCTACGAGCAGTACTTC.

This clonotype was observed at least ten times. The chain has TRBV20-1 and TRBJ1-2; D gene unclear. Germline loops: CDR1 DFQATT, CDR2 SNEGSKA (reference sequence). The CDR3 runs 13 residues. V lost 0 bases and J lost 2, with 7 bases in between. CDR3 bases: TGCAGTGCTAGAGAGACGGGGAACTATGGCTACACCTTC. Amino acids: CSARETGNYGYTF.

This chain joins TRBV7-2 and TRBJ1-2; D unresolved. Trimming left V 2 bases short and J 0 bases short, with 7 bases between. Germline-derived CDR1 and CDR2 are SGHTA and FQGNSA. This CDR3 contains 14 residues. The chain's CDR3 is CASSLWEANYGYTF. Written as DNA, the CDR3 is TGTGCCAGCAGCTTATGGGAAGCTAACTATGGCTACACCTTC.

This clonotype has at least ten counts. The CDR3 region is CSARPNTDTQYF. CDR3 DNA sequence: TGCAGTGCTCGTCCCAACACAGATACGCAGTATTTT. The V gene is TRBV20-1, the J gene TRBJ2-3; D not resolved. CDR3 length: 12 residues. Trimming removed 5 bases at V and 2 bases at J, with 8 bases between. Germline V CDR1 and CDR2: DFQATT, SNEGSKA (reference sequence).

Comment on this clonotype: One end of the junction does not line up with germline, which may come from a read error. The chain carries TRBV7-1 and TRBJ1-2; 8 bases map to TRBD1. TRBV7-1 is treated as an ORF (open reading frame) with a function not yet certain. CDR3 length equals 21 residues. DNA of the CDR3: TGTGCCATCAGCTCGGACAGGGATGACCAGGAAAAATGGCTCTTGGACTATGGCTACACCTTC. It codes for CAISSDRDDQEKWLLDYGYTF.

V gene TRBV7-2 combines with J gene TRBJ2-7; D uncertain. V was cut by 2 bases and J by 6 bases, with 5 bases left in between. This CDR3 comprises 11 residues. Germline V lookup: CDR1 SGHTA, CDR2 FQGNSA. This CDR3 is CASSLQREQYF. CDR3 sequence (DNA): TGTGCCAGCAGCTTACAACGCGAGCAGTACTTC.

This clonotype was recorded many times. The CDR3 loop is CASSLEGGYNEQFF. CDR3 nucleotide sequence: TGTGCCAGCAGCTTGGAGGGGGGGTACAATGAGCAGTTCTTC. The chain joins TRBV7-9 to TRBJ2-1; possibly TRBD2 for D (7 bases). V was pared by 3 bases and J by 4 bases, with 10 bases between. The CDR3 extends over 14 amino acids. CDR1 is SEHNR, CDR2 FQNEAQ, per germline (reference sequence).

This clonotype appeared many times. V and J are TRBV6-5 and TRBJ1-5; 8 bases are shared with TRBD1. V lost 5 bases, J lost 9 bases, and 9 bases stayed unmatched. The CDR3 is 14 amino acids. Germline CDR1 reads MNHEY; CDR2 reads SVGAGI. For the CDR3, the DNA is TGTGCCAGCAGTACAGACAGGGGCCGGGGGCCCCAGCATTTT. Translation: CASSTDRGRGPQHF.

V is TRBV5-1 and J is TRBJ2-7; 7 bases match TRBD2. The CDR3 covers 15 residues. V lost 3 bases and J lost 5; bases outside the gene matches: 11. The germline V gene has CDR1 SGHRS and CDR2 YFSETQ. The CDR3 DNA sequence: TGCGCCAGCAGCTGGGAGGGGCGGGGAGGGGACGAGCAGTACTTC. Translating it yields CASSWEGRGGDEQYF.

There are a few counts of this clonotype. V is TRBV7-2 and J is TRBJ2-1, with TRBD1 matching 7 bases. The CDR3 is 14 residues long. Germline-derived CDR1 and CDR2 are SGHTA and FQGNSA. With 5 bases clipped from V and 7 bases from J, the junction kept 8 bases outside the gene matches. CDR3 in DNA: TGTGCCAGCAGCGCGACAGGGTTGAAGAATGAGCAGTTCTTC. This gives the protein CASSATGLKNEQFF.

V is TRBV28 and J is TRBJ2-4; D remains ambiguous. V lost 3 bases to trimming and J lost 0 bases, with 6 bases between them. Germline V gene sequence: CDR1 MDHEN, CDR2 SYDVKM. The CDR3 has 14 residues. CDR3 nucleotide sequence: TGTGCCAGCAGTTTCGGATTAGCCAAAAACATTCAGTACTTC. This translates into CASSFGLAKNIQYF.

This clonotype was observed at least ten times. The rearrangement links TRBV5-1 to TRBJ1-2; TRBD1 matches at 8 bases. The CDR3 extends over 13 amino acids. Trimming at V came to 4 bases and at J to 7 bases, leaving 6 bases not matched to a gene. Germline CDR1 and CDR2: SGHRS and YFSETQ. In DNA form, the CDR3 reads TGCGCCAGCAGCGGGGGACAGGAGTCTGGCTACACCTTC. Encoded protein: CASSGGQESGYTF.